The sequence of this T cell receptor beta chain was determined in a study of blood T cell repertoires in COVID-19. Study as a whole: From T cells, B-cell-depleted T cells, or PBMCs came the material, which was cDNA or gDNA.

TCRdb's table, derived via immunoSEQ multiplex PCR, lists solely in-frame clones and lacks some. The repertoire consists of over 60,000 clones, with around 83% occurring once and the leading ten covering about a third. Germline CDR1 reads KGHSH; CDR2 reads LQKENI. V dropped 6 bases and J dropped 3 bases, with 15 bases sitting between them. The CDR3 totals 14 residues. The rearrangement joins TRBV18 to TRBJ2-7, with D possibly matching TRBD1 (5 bases). The TCR was taken from a woman of 80 years or more with active or convalescent COVID-19. The sample taken for sequencing was peripheral blood. The CDR3 reads CASSQGSPLYEQYF. The DNA for the CDR3 is TGTGCCAGCTCGCAGGGATCTCCCCTCTACGAGCAGTACTTC. The entire variable domain, with the rest obtained from reference TRBV18 and TRBJ2-7, is as follows: NAGVMQNPRHLVRRRGQEARLRCSPMKGHSHVYWYRQLPEEGLKFMVYLQKENIIDESGMPKERFSAEFPKEGPSILRIQQVVRGDSAAYFCASSQGSPLYEQYFGPGTRLTVT.